This T cell receptor (beta chain) is from a study of blood T cells in healthy people across ages. Sample-barcoded 5' priming and a J-beta primer mix drove a second PCR of roughly 6 to 12 cycles. TCRdb fed the 5' RACE reads into MiXCR, producing one record per CDR3 protein. Of 1.2 million to 1.5 million distinct CDR3 sequences in the sample, approximately 59% were seen once. This CDR3 is built from 12 residues. CDR1 is WSHSY, CDR2 SAAADI, per germline. V trimming: 4 bases; J trimming: 11 bases; junction bases outside the gene matches: 7. Individuals who donated were healthy Caucasians from Russia aged roughly 6 to 95. Per-sample PBMC isolation yielded at least 6.5 million cells. This clonotype was detected a few times. Its target is unknown. Study findings and constraints: The unsorted PBMCs prevented any conclusive comparison of naive versus antigen-experienced cells. Long-lived and aged donors differed, with more naive CD4+ cells and higher diversity in the long-lived.

This receptor was obtained from a young man in good health. The chain joins TRBV10-2 to TRBJ2-5; 7 positions agree with TRBD2. Specimen: blood. The CDR3 loop reads CASSVGAGEQYF. Written as DNA, the CDR3 is TGCGCCAGCAGTGTCGGTGCGGGAGAGCAGTACTTC.